This T cell receptor (beta chain) was recorded in a study of cytomegalovirus exposure and HLA in healthy donors. CDR3 size: 16 residues. Germline V CDR1 and CDR2: SEHNR, FQNEAQ (reference sequence). Trimming removed 0 bases from V and 0 bases from J, with 11 bases in between. The PCR made use of 60 Vbeta and 13 Jbeta primers. This table comes from immunoSEQ multiplex PCR, and its TCRdb copy is limited to in-frame clones, with some not included. The sample totals about 200,000 clones. Sequenced sample: PBMCs. This TCR came from a girl aged 2-10 years in good health and CMV-seropositive. The chain is built from TRBV7-9 and TRBJ2-5; TRBD1 is a possible D gene (6 bases). The CDR3 here is CASSLALRDNQETQYF. CDR3 coding DNA: TGTGCCAGCAGCTTAGCGCTAAGGGACAACCAAGAGACCCAGTACTTC.